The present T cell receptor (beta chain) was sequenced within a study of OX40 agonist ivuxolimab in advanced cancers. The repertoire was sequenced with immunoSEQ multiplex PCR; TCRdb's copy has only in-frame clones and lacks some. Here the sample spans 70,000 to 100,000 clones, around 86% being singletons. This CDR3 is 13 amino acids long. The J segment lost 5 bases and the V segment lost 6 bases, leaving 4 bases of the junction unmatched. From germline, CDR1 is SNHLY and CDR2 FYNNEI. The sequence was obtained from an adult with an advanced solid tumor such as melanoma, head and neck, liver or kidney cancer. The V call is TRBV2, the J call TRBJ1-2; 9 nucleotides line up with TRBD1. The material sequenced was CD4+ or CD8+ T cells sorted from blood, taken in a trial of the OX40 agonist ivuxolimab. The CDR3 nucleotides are TGTGCCAGCAGCCTGGACAGGGGTTATGGCTACACCTTC. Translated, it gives CASSLDRGYGYTF.